Below, 27 T cell receptor beta chains from the same sample are listed, as sequenced in a study of blood T cells in healthy people across ages. It was with a sample-barcoded 5' primer and a J-beta primer mix that a second PCR of roughly 7 to 12 cycles was run. TCRdb itself ran the 5' RACE reads through MiXCR, one entry per CDR3 protein. The top ten hold around 18% of the sample, which has about 780,000 distinct CDR3 sequences, around 50% seen once. The specimen was blood. These receptors all come from a man at least 80 years old in good health.

This chain uses TRBV7-2 with TRBJ1-4; D uncertain. With 7 bases removed from V and 3 bases from J, the gap between germline ends came to 12 bases. The germline CDR1 and CDR2 sequences are SGHTA and FQGNSA. CDR3 length: 14 residues. CDR3 DNA sequence: TGTGCCAGCACCTTGCCGTTAGCTAATGAAAAACTGTTTTTT. Amino acid sequence: CASTLPLANEKLFF.

The chain combines TRBV5-4 with TRBJ2-3, with D perhaps being TRBD1 or TRBD2 (6 bases each). V was clipped by 1 base and J by 2 bases, with 20 bases between them. Per germline, CDR1 SGHNT and CDR2 YYREEE (reference sequence). The CDR3 runs 18 residues. CDR3 protein: CASSLYRGRTAPTDTQYF. The DNA of the CDR3 is TGTGCCAGCAGCTTGTATAGGGGGAGGACGGCCCCCACAGATACGCAGTATTTT.

The chain carries TRBV14 and TRBJ2-1; D is ambiguous. Germline lookup yields CDR1 SGHDN and CDR2 FVKESK. Trimming took off 10 bases at V and 4 bases at J, with 14 bases between the two ends. The CDR3 has 13 residues. The CDR3 protein is CATSPGPYNEQFF. The DNA of the CDR3 is TGTGCCACCTCCCCCGGACCTTACAATGAGCAGTTCTTC.

CDR3 region: CGVGQPQHF. In nucleotides, the CDR3 is TGTGGGGTGGGTCAGCCCCAGCATTTT. The V gene is TRBV6-5, the J gene TRBJ1-5; D is undetermined. This CDR3 region has 9 residues. Germline V lookup: CDR1 MNHEY, CDR2 SVGAGI.

This chain connects TRBV16 to TRBJ2-7; D perhaps matches TRBD1 (6 bases). The CDR3 loop spans 13 amino acids. Between the trimmed V and J ends, which lost 2 bases and 3 bases, there was a span of 8 bases. Germline loops: CDR1 KGHSY, CDR2 FQNENV. As DNA, the CDR3 is TGTGCCAGCAGCCAACGGACAGTCTACGAGCAGTACTTC. Translated, it gives CASSQRTVYEQYF.

V usage is TRBV4-1 and J usage is TRBJ2-1; 9 nucleotides match TRBD1. Germline trimming cut 4 bases from V and 8 bases from J; bases unmatched to any gene: 9. This CDR3 region has 15 residues. Germline V gene lookup returns CDR1 MGHRA and CDR2 YSYEKL. CDR3 loop: CASSPRRDRVYEQFF. The CDR3 DNA is TGCGCCAGCAGCCCTAGAAGGGACAGGGTCTATGAGCAGTTCTTC.

This clonotype was seen many times. The rearrangement links TRBV29-1 to TRBJ2-1; the D call may be TRBD1 or TRBD2 (7 bases each). CDR3 size: 14 residues. Trimming cost V 0 bases and J 8 bases, with 14 bases left between them. Germline assignment: CDR1 SQVTM and CDR2 ANQGSEA. The CDR3 DNA is TGCAGCGTTGAAGAGGCAGGGGGGGGTCATGAGCAGTTCTTC. It translates to CSVEEAGGGHEQFF.

This clonotype appeared many times. The rearrangement joins TRBV25-1 to TRBJ2-1; 7 nucleotides match TRBD1. J lost 3 bases, V lost 5 bases, and 1 base had no gene match. The CDR3 is 13 amino acids. CDR1 MGHDK and CDR2 SYGVNS come from the germline V gene. The CDR3 sequence: CASSWDSYNEQFF. CDR3 DNA sequence: TGTGCCAGCAGTTGGGACAGCTACAATGAGCAGTTCTTC.

This rearrangement joins TRBV20-1 to TRBJ2-1; TRBD2 might be the D (5 bases). CDR1 and CDR2 from the germline V gene are DFQATT and SNEGSKA (reference sequence). The V end lost 2 bases, the J end lost 5 bases, and 13 bases lay between the germline ends. This CDR3 is 14 amino acids long. The CDR3 here is CSARPFGLDNEQFF. DNA of the CDR3: TGCAGTGCTAGACCTTTCGGACTTGACAATGAGCAGTTCTTC.

This clonotype was recorded at least ten times. The rearrangement links TRBV4-1 to TRBJ2-3; D call uncertain. The CDR3 covers 14 residues. Germline values: CDR1 MGHRA, CDR2 YSYEKL. The V end lost 0 bases, the J end lost 0 bases, and 4 bases lay between the germline ends. Here the CDR3 reads CASSQDTSTDTQYF. The CDR3 nucleotides read TGCGCCAGCAGCCAAGACACCAGCACAGATACGCAGTATTTT.

The chain couples TRBV6-5 to TRBJ1-2; tentative D call: TRBD1 (5 bases). Trimming pared 0 bases from V and 6 bases from J, leaving 14 bases between. The germline gives CDR1 MNHEY, CDR2 SVGAGI. CDR3 length: 15 amino acids. DNA for the CDR3: TGTGCCAGCAGTTACTCTAGAGAGGGGATGGATGGCTACACCTTC. It specifies CASSYSREGMDGYTF.

The gene calls are TRBV7-9 and TRBJ2-1; tentatively, D is TRBD1 or TRBD2 (5 bases each). Deletions cut 5 bases from V and 6 bases from J, with 11 bases between. The CDR3 runs to 13 residues. Looked up from germline, CDR1 is SEHNR and CDR2 is FQNEAQ (reference sequence). The CDR3 is CASSAGTINEQFF. For the CDR3, the DNA is TGTGCCAGCAGCGCCGGGACGATCAATGAGCAGTTCTTC.

This clonotype turned up a few times. CDR3 in DNA: TGTGCCAGCACCAGGGACCGCGTTAACATTCAGTACTTC. This sequence encodes CASTRDRVNIQYF. The rearrangement links TRBV5-6 to TRBJ2-4; D may be TRBD1 or TRBD2 (5 bases each). The CDR3 runs to 13 residues. Germline CDR1 reads SGHDT; CDR2 reads YYEEEE. Trimming took off 6 bases at V and 7 bases at J, with 14 bases between the two ends.

J is TRBJ2-5 and V is TRBV27, with TRBD2 identical over 11 bases. The CDR3 has 15 amino acids. The germline V gene has CDR1 MNHEY and CDR2 SMNVEV (reference sequence). The trim removed 2 bases at V and 3 bases at J, leaving 2 bases unmatched. The CDR3, as DNA: TGTGCCAGCAGTTTAGTTAGCGGGAGGGAAGAGACCCAGTACTTC. Protein sequence: CASSLVSGREETQYF.

The J gene is TRBJ1-5, the V gene TRBV6-2 or TRBV6-3; D gene ambiguous. The V end lost 2 bases, the J end lost 7 bases, and 9 bases lay between the germline ends. CDR1 and CDR2 from the germline V gene are MNHEY and SVGEGT. This CDR3 region has 13 residues. The CDR3 bases are TGTGCCAGCAGTTACCTGGTGGAGCAGCCCCAGCATTTT. Translated, it gives CASSYLVEQPQHF.

With respect to this clonotype: This may come from a read error, since a much larger clone is one base off. The chain recombines TRBV5-1 with TRBJ2-1; 8 bases map to TRBD2. This CDR3 is 15 amino acids long. Germline loops: CDR1 SGHRS, CDR2 YFSETQ. The DNA of the CDR3 is TGCGCCAGCAGCCTAGGACTAGCTTCCAACAATGGGCAGTTCTTC. It translates to CASSLGLASNNGQFF.

This clonotype has a single count. An end of the junction does not agree with germline; a read error may underlie this. The chain is built from TRBV27 and TRBJ2-7; tentative D call: TRBD1 (5 bases). Germline loops: CDR1 MNHEY, CDR2 SMNVEV (reference sequence). This CDR3 has 13 amino acids. CDR3 sequence: CAGSLSMDNEQYF. The CDR3 nucleotides read TGTGCCGGCAGTTTGAGTATGGACAATGAGCAGTACTTC.

V usage is TRBV5-5 and J usage is TRBJ2-6; D is uncertain. The V end was cut by 2 bases, the J end by 9 bases, with 18 bases between. The CDR3 is made up of 16 amino acids. Germline CDR1 is SGHKS and CDR2 is YYEKEE (reference sequence). The CDR3 here is CASSLIFGPGGNVLTF. DNA for the CDR3: TGTGCCAGCAGCTTAATTTTCGGCCCCGGTGGCAACGTCCTGACTTTC.

This clonotype was seen repeatedly, ten times or more. This rearrangement joins TRBV20-1 to TRBJ2-7; 13 bases align to TRBD2. V lost 5 bases, J lost 2 bases, and 12 bases stayed unmatched. This CDR3 spans 17 amino acids. CDR1 is DFQATT and CDR2 is SNEGSKA in the germline V gene (reference sequence). CDR3 sequence reads: CSASGTSGKPPTYEQYF. In nucleotides, the CDR3 is TGCAGTGCTTCCGGGACTAGCGGGAAACCCCCTACCTACGAGCAGTACTTC.

This clonotype was seen only a few times. The V call is TRBV28, the J call TRBJ2-1; 9 nucleotides line up with TRBD1. The CDR3 extends over 16 amino acids. Looked up from germline, CDR1 is MDHEN and CDR2 is SYDVKM. V shed 6 bases and J 4 bases; nucleotides not matched to a gene: 10. In DNA form, the CDR3 reads TGTGCCAGCAGGAAACAGGGGGCCTCGGGATACAATGAGCAGTTCTTC. It codes for CASRKQGASGYNEQFF.

A remark on this clonotype: A read error is possible here, since a much larger clone lies one base away. The chain couples TRBV6-5 to TRBJ2-1, with 10 bases fitting TRBD1. This CDR3 contains 15 residues. Germline V gives CDR1 MNHEY, CDR2 SVGAGI. The CDR3 here is CAGSSTGTGVDEQFF. The CDR3 DNA reads TGTGCCGGCAGTTCGACCGGGACAGGGGTAGATGAGCAGTTCTTC.

The chain links TRBV7-8 to TRBJ1-6, with 8 bases fitting TRBD1. Germline CDR1 reads SGHVS; CDR2 reads FQNEAQ. The CDR3 length is 14 residues. The ends lost 3 bases at V and 7 bases at J; junction bases unmatched: 2. The CDR3 DNA follows: TGTGCCAGCAGCTTGGACAGGGCGAATTCACCCCTCCACTTT. The encoded protein is CASSLDRANSPLHF.

The chain links TRBV7-2 to TRBJ2-3; 8 bases are a match to TRBD2. CDR3 length equals 15 residues. V was clipped by 5 bases and J by 0 bases; unmatched bases: 4. Germline loops: CDR1 SGHTA, CDR2 FQGNSA. The CDR3 region is CASSMGLGSTDTQYF. As DNA, the CDR3 is TGTGCCAGCAGCATGGGACTAGGGAGCACAGATACGCAGTATTTT.

V usage is TRBV5-1 and J usage is TRBJ2-7, with D possibly matching TRBD2 (6 bases). Germline CDR1 reads SGHRS; CDR2 reads YFSETQ. V lost 4 bases, J lost 3 bases, and 14 bases lay in between. The CDR3 runs 14 residues. This CDR3 reads CASSTDGTYYEQYF. Written as DNA, the CDR3 is TGCGCCAGCAGCACGGACGGGACTTACTACGAGCAGTACTTC.

The V call is TRBV15, the J call TRBJ2-5; 7 positions agree with TRBD2. After removal of 0 bases from V and 2 bases from J, the junction contained 3 bases not matched to a gene. Looked up from germline, CDR1 is LNHNV and CDR2 is YYDKDF (reference sequence). The CDR3 loop spans 15 amino acids. The CDR3 here is CATSRDTGGQETQYF. CDR3 DNA: TGTGCCACCAGCAGAGATACGGGGGGTCAAGAGACCCAGTACTTC.

There are a few counts of this clonotype. The chain joins TRBV14 to TRBJ1-4; TRBD1 is a possible D gene (6 bases). Germline lookup yields CDR1 SGHDN and CDR2 FVKESK. Trimming cost V 3 bases and J 10 bases, with 15 bases left between them. The CDR3 has 14 residues. DNA for the CDR3: TGTGCCAGCAGCCAGTACCTACAGGGCGGAAAACTGTTTTTT. Amino acids: CASSQYLQGGKLFF.

This clonotype was counted many times. The chain uses TRBV27 and TRBJ2-1, with D perhaps TRBD1 (6 bases). CDR3 length: 17 residues. The germline V and J ends were trimmed by 2 bases and 7 bases, with 21 bases remaining between them. CDR1 and CDR2 from the germline V gene are MNHEY and SMNVEV (reference sequence). This CDR3 is CASSLLSGKGVKNEQFF. DNA of the CDR3: TGTGCCAGCAGTTTACTCTCGGGAAAGGGGGTAAAGAATGAGCAGTTCTTC.